A single TCR beta chain is shown here with its context. As yet, its antigen is unknown. Other DNA sequences in this specimen translate into the identical CDR3. This sample was included in a study of Ad26.COV2.S vaccination and SARS-CoV-2 variants. Study details: Sample donor was a member of the COV1001 Ad26.COV2.S trial arm. General study points: Total T cell responses may have been underestimated by the TCR breadth and depth analyses.

Profiled with immunoSEQ multiplex PCR; TCRdb holds only in-frame clones, not every one. The table includes some 400,000 clones, approximately 91% detected once. With 0 bases clipped from V and 3 bases from J, the junction kept 2 bases outside the gene matches. CDR1 and CDR2 from the germline V gene are SGDLS and YYNGEE. The CDR3 extends over 14 amino acids. The treatment is: some 19 received Ad26.COV2.S at low or high dose, single or two shots; 5 received placebo; per-sample allocation not given. The investigators took samples on day 63 after the first vaccine or placebo injection. An Ad26 vector was used to express Wuhan-strain SARS-CoV-2 spike as the vaccine.

This receptor was identified in a person between 18 and 59 years old who received the Ad26.COV2.S COVID-19 vaccine or a placebo. The starting material was peripheral blood, obtained in a trial of Ad26.COV2.S vaccine versus placebo. This chain connects TRBV9 to TRBJ2-7; 8 bases are a match to TRBD1. CDR3 nucleotide sequence: TGTGCCAGCAGCGTAGCCGGACAGGGCTACGAGCAGTACTTC. It is translated as CASSVAGQGYEQYF.